This TCR beta chain was captured by sequencing in a study of breast tumors, draining lymph nodes, adjacent tissues. Points from the study as a whole: Tumors had less TCR diversity than lymph nodes, more than nontumor tissue. Data fit most tumor T cells coming from lymph node, expanding in tumor.

Worth noting for this clonotype: Its cognate antigen is unknown.

Samples came from axillary lymph nodes draining the breast cancer. The ends were cut back, 2 bases at V and 5 bases at J, with 15 bases in the middle. CDR1 MNHEY and CDR2 SMNVEV come from the germline V gene (reference sequence). This CDR3 is built from 15 residues. TCRdb passed the multiplex PCR reads through MiXCR, listing each CDR3 protein once. The sample lists 140,000 to 150,000 distinct CDR3 sequences, less than 35% seen once, with around 2.5% in the top ten. Sequencing was performed on axillary lymph node tissue. The source is a female donor with breast cancer. Some clones in this sample may be carry-over from other donors' samples. The chain uses TRBV27 and TRBJ1-2, with D hard to call. CDR3 in amino acids: CASSLNDGVTYGYTF. Here the CDR3 DNA reads TGTGCCAGCAGTTTAAACGACGGGGTAACATATGGCTACACCTTC.